The 12 T cell receptor beta chains below all came from one sample that was sequenced in a study of T cells in localized non-small cell lung cancer. This table comes from immunoSEQ multiplex PCR, and its TCRdb copy is limited to in-frame clones, with some not included. The data hold more than 45,000 clones, with approximately 86% observed a single time. Material: PBMCs, obtained before any cancer treatment. The receptors were sampled from a man aged 35 to 69 with stage II lung adenocarcinoma.

In its sample, this clone was seen once. The chain is built from TRBV2 and TRBJ1-5; the D gene is possibly TRBD1 (6 bases). V dropped 4 bases and J dropped 5 bases, with 18 bases sitting between them. CDR1 is SNHLY and CDR2 is FYNNEI in the germline V gene. This CDR3 has 16 residues. CDR3 bases: TGTGCCAGCAGTGGGGGTGGGGGGGGCAGCCATCAGCCCCAGCATTTT. Its translation is CASSGGGGGSHQPQHF.

The V and J genes are TRBV9 and TRBJ2-1; 7 nucleotides align to TRBD1. Trimming at V came to 4 bases and at J to 8 bases, leaving 6 bases not matched to a gene. Germline assignment: CDR1 SGDLS and CDR2 YYNGEE. The CDR3 sequence is 13 residues long. In DNA, the CDR3 is TGTGCCAGCAGCCCTTTTGACAGGGATGAGCAGTTCTTC. Translating it yields CASSPFDRDEQFF.

This chain uses TRBV27 with TRBJ2-1; TRBD2 aligns across 9 bases. Germline V gene sequence: CDR1 MNHEY, CDR2 SMNVEV (reference sequence). Trimming removed 3 bases from V and 5 bases from J; junction bases left unmatched: 5. This CDR3 spans 15 amino acids. The CDR3 sequence is CASSFASGDHNEQFF. In nucleotides, the CDR3 is TGTGCCAGCAGTTTTGCTAGCGGGGACCACAATGAGCAGTTCTTC.

The V and J genes are TRBV30 and TRBJ2-2; TRBD1 is a possible D gene (5 bases). V was shortened by 5 bases and J by 7 bases, with 14 bases between the two germline ends. Germline V gene sequence: CDR1 GTSNPN, CDR2 SVGIG (reference sequence). CDR3 size: 13 residues. The chain's CDR3 is CAWCGAVNGELFF. For the CDR3, the DNA is TGTGCCTGGTGTGGGGCGGTCAACGGGGAGCTGTTTTTT.

This clone was recorded once. This chain connects TRBV30 to TRBJ2-7; D may match TRBD1 or TRBD2 (6 bases each). CDR1 GTSNPN and CDR2 SVGIG come from the germline V gene (reference sequence). The V and J ends lost 2 bases and 3 bases respectively, with 8 bases between them. The CDR3 totals 12 residues. The CDR3, as DNA: TGTGCCTGGAGTAGGGGGGTCTACGAGCAGTACTTC. Its protein is CAWSRGVYEQYF.

The chain uses TRBV19 and TRBJ1-6; TRBD1 matches 9 bases. J was trimmed by 9 bases and V by 5 bases; bases with no gene match: 8. The CDR3 consists of 15 residues. The germline gives CDR1 LNHDA, CDR2 SQIVND (reference sequence). CDR3 coding DNA: TGTGCCAGTAGTTTTGGGACAGGGAGAAGTTCACCCCTCCACTTT. It encodes CASSFGTGRSSPLHF.

This chain connects TRBV28 to TRBJ2-5; D may be TRBD1 (6 bases). The CDR3 has 14 residues. Germline CDR1 and CDR2: MDHEN and SYDVKM. V lost 3 bases to trimming and J lost 1 base, with 9 bases between them. CDR3 in amino acids: CASSFTGSQETQYF. The CDR3 DNA reads TGTGCCAGCAGTTTCACAGGGTCCCAAGAGACCCAGTACTTC. The complete variable domain, with remaining parts taken from reference TRBV28 and TRBJ2-5, reads DVKVTQSSRYLVKRTGEKVFLECVQDMDHENMFWYRQDPGLGLRLIYFSYDVKMKEKGDIPEGYSVSREKKERFSLILESASTNQTSMYLCASSFTGSQETQYFGPGTRLLVL.

Details on this clone: Mismatch with germline at one junction end may stem from a read error. The sample has other DNA sequences that encode this CDR3 too. The chain joins TRBV7-8 to TRBJ1-1; D might be TRBD1 (6 bases). The germline CDR1 and CDR2 sequences are SGHVS and FQNEAQ. CDR3 size: 13 residues. CDR3 sequence: CASSLAGDGMTFF. CDR3 coding DNA: TGTGCCAGTAGCTTAGCAGGGGATGGGATGACTTTCTTT.

This clone turned up a few times. This sequence joins TRBV7-8 and TRBJ1-1, with 8 bases lining up with TRBD1. The V segment lost 4 bases and the J segment 5 bases; nucleotides outside the gene matches: 3. There are 13 residues in the CDR3. Germline assignment: CDR1 SGHVS and CDR2 FQNEAQ. CDR3 DNA sequence: TGTGCCAGCAGCTGGACAGGGAGTACTGAAGCTTTCTTT. The encoded protein is CASSWTGSTEAFF.

V usage is TRBV27 and J usage is TRBJ1-4; no reliable D call. The CDR3 is 14 amino acids. Trimming took 0 bases from V and 3 from J, leaving 5 bases between them. The germline gives CDR1 MNHEY, CDR2 SMNVEV (reference sequence). The CDR3 nucleotides read TGTGCCAGCAGTTTATCGTTGGCTAATGAAAAACTGTTTTTT. This gives the protein CASSLSLANEKLFF.

This clone showed up just once. V gene TRBV18 combines with J gene TRBJ1-1; a weak D match, TRBD1 (6 bases). V was clipped by 6 bases and J by 3 bases, with 14 bases between them. The CDR3 covers 14 residues. The V gene's germline CDR1 is KGHSH and CDR2 LQKENI. The CDR3 bases are TGTGCCAGCTCCCAAGGGGGTAAAGACACTGAAGCTTTCTTT. As protein: CASSQGGKDTEAFF.

The V call is TRBV9, the J call TRBJ1-2; 10 bases agree with TRBD1. Germline CDR1 SGDLS, CDR2 YYNGEE. Trimming took 4 bases from V and 3 from J; bases not matched to a gene: 9. CDR3 length equals 16 residues. Written as DNA, the CDR3 is TGTGCCAGCAGCCCGCGTGGGGACAGGGGCGACTATGGCTACACCTTC. This translates into CASSPRGDRGDYGYTF.